The next 14 T cell receptor beta chains were all read from a single sample in a study of blood T cells in healthy people across ages. Combining a sample-barcoded 5' primer with a J-beta primer mix, a second PCR ran for about 7 to 11 cycles. TCRdb reprocessed the 5' RACE reads via MiXCR and lists one record per CDR3 protein. The repertoire includes roughly 500,000 distinct CDR3 sequences, approximately 27% of them detected once, and about 18% sits in the top ten. The sequenced sample was blood. The receptors derive from a woman in her seventies in good health.

This clonotype was counted at least ten times. The DNA of the CDR3 is TGTGCCATCAGTGATCTGTTTCGCCTAGCGGGGGTCGATGAGCAGTTCTTC. Protein: CAISDLFRLAGVDEQFF. V is TRBV10-3 and J is TRBJ2-1; 10 bases are shared with TRBD2. J was trimmed by 8 bases and V by 3 bases; bases with no gene match: 13. Germline CDR1 and CDR2: ENHRY and SYGVKD. The CDR3 loop spans 17 amino acids.

The chain couples TRBV4-3 to TRBJ2-3; 8 bases match TRBD2. V was clipped by 0 bases and J by 1 base; unmatched bases: 6. This CDR3 is 17 amino acids long. CDR1 is LGHNA, CDR2 YSLEER, per germline. This CDR3 reads CASSQDYGGAGTDTQYF. The CDR3 DNA is TGCGCCAGCAGCCAAGATTACGGGGGGGCCGGCACAGATACGCAGTATTTT.

V is TRBV4-3 and J is TRBJ2-7, with D perhaps matching TRBD1 (6 bases). The V and J ends lost 0 bases and 2 bases respectively, with 17 bases between them. The CDR3 extends over 17 amino acids. Germline values: CDR1 LGHNA, CDR2 YSLEER. The CDR3 DNA is TGCGCCAGCAGCCAAGATGTCGCCGGGACATTGGCCTACGAGCAGTACTTC. Translated: CASSQDVAGTLAYEQYF.

This clonotype was detected a few times. The gene calls are TRBV7-2 and TRBJ2-7; D remains unclear. CDR1 and CDR2 from the germline V gene are SGHTA and FQGNSA. Trimming stripped 2 bases from V and 0 bases from J, with 11 bases between. The length of the CDR3 is 15 residues. CDR3 sequence: CASSLWTASSYEQYF. The CDR3, as DNA: TGTGCCAGCAGCTTATGGACGGCGAGCTCCTACGAGCAGTACTTC. Full variable domain (missing parts from reference TRBV7-2 and TRBJ2-7): GAGVSQSPSNKVTEKGKDVELRCDPISGHTALYWYRQSLGQGLEFLIYFQGNSAPDKSGLPSDRFSAERTGGSVSTLTIQRTQQEDSAVYLCASSLWTASSYEQYFGPGTRLTVT.

This clonotype came up many times. The chain is built from TRBV6-2 or TRBV6-3 and TRBJ2-7; D is unresolved. CDR1 and CDR2 from the germline V gene are MNHEY and SVGEGT. Trimming shortened V by 4 bases and J by 1 base, and 5 bases separated the two germline ends. The CDR3 runs 12 residues. The CDR3 nucleotides read TGTGCCAGCAGTTCCTCGTCCTACGAGCAGTACTTC. Protein product: CASSSSSYEQYF.

J is TRBJ1-3 and V is TRBV10-3; D ambiguous. The CDR3 is made up of 13 amino acids. The germline V and J ends were trimmed by 2 bases and 5 bases, with 7 bases remaining between them. Germline CDR1 ENHRY, CDR2 SYGVKD. CDR3 sequence reads: CAISEGTRNTIYF. The CDR3, as DNA: TGTGCCATCAGTGAGGGAACCAGAAACACCATATATTTT.

The rearrangement joins TRBV6-5 to TRBJ2-1, with D possibly being TRBD2 (6 bases). V shed 5 bases and J shed 3 bases, with 14 bases lying between them. The CDR3 length is 15 residues. Germline CDR1 reads MNHEY; CDR2 reads SVGAGI. The CDR3 reads CASSEEGQIYNEQFF. DNA for the CDR3: TGTGCCAGCAGTGAGGAGGGCCAAATCTACAATGAGCAGTTCTTC.

This clonotype came up a few times. CDR3 sequence reads: CASSFGQGNDEKLFF. DNA of the CDR3: TGTGCCAGCAGCTTCGGACAGGGGAACGATGAAAAACTGTTTTTT. This chain connects TRBV7-9 to TRBJ1-4, with TRBD1 matching 9 bases. Germline CDR1 reads SEHNR; CDR2 reads FQNEAQ (reference sequence). The V segment lost 3 bases and the J segment 6 bases; nucleotides outside the gene matches: 5. The CDR3 spans 15 residues. Full variable domain (outside the CDR3, taken from reference TRBV7-9 and TRBJ1-4): DTGVSQNPRHKITKRGQNVTFRCDPISEHNRLYWYRQTLGQGPEFLTYFQNEAQLEKSRLLSDRFSAERPKGSFSTLEIQRTEQGDSAMYLCASSFGQGNDEKLFFGSGTQLSVL.

This clonotype showed up just a few times. This chain connects TRBV7-3 to TRBJ1-4; 9 nucleotides agree with TRBD1. The germline V gene encodes CDR1 SGHTA and CDR2 FQGTGA. This CDR3 region has 16 residues. V lost 1 base, J lost 8 bases, and 8 bases stayed unmatched. The CDR3 region has the DNA TGTGCCAGCAGCTTAATTACTGCGGGACAGGGCGAAAAACTGTTTTTT. Its translation: CASSLITAGQGEKLFF.

This rearrangement joins TRBV20-1 to TRBJ2-3; no definite D call. Germline V gives CDR1 DFQATT, CDR2 SNEGSKA (reference sequence). This CDR3 is built from 11 residues. The V and J ends lost 5 bases and 7 bases respectively, with 10 bases between them. The CDR3 here is CSARTGNTQYF. The CDR3 DNA reads TGCAGTGCTCGTACTGGAAATACGCAGTATTTT.

This clonotype appeared once. The chain has TRBV10-3 and TRBJ2-3; weak D call: TRBD2 (7 bases). V shed 2 bases and J shed 2 bases, with 14 bases lying between them. Germline CDR1 ENHRY, CDR2 SYGVKD. CDR3 length: 16 residues. CDR3 residues: CAISEPGRGSTDTQYF. The CDR3 DNA reads as TGTGCCATCAGTGAGCCGGGGAGGGGGTCCACAGATACGCAGTATTTT.

This chain uses TRBV4-1 with TRBJ1-2; a weak D match, TRBD1 (5 bases). The CDR3 spans 14 residues. Deletions cut 2 bases from V and 5 bases from J, with 12 bases between. CDR1 is MGHRA, CDR2 YSYEKL, per germline. Here the CDR3 reads CASSQISTVYGYTF. The CDR3 DNA reads as TGCGCCAGCAGCCAAATTTCGACAGTATATGGCTACACCTTC.

The chain has TRBV6-6 and TRBJ1-3, with D possibly being TRBD1 (5 bases). Germline V gives CDR1 MNHNY, CDR2 SVGAGI (reference sequence). V lost 3 bases, J lost 0 bases, and 9 bases lay in between. CDR3 size: 15 residues. The CDR3 loop reads CASSYPGTSGNTIYF. CDR3 DNA: TGTGCCAGCAGTTATCCCGGGACCTCTGGAAACACCATATATTTT.

There are a few counts of this clonotype. This rearrangement joins TRBV7-2 to TRBJ2-3; no firm D call. Trimming stripped 5 bases from V and 2 bases from J, with 8 bases between. Germline V gives CDR1 SGHTA, CDR2 FQGNSA. The CDR3 spans 13 residues. For the CDR3, the DNA is TGTGCCAGCAGCATTCAAAACACAGATACGCAGTATTTT. Translating gives CASSIQNTDTQYF.